This T cell receptor beta chain was obtained from a study of vaccination and CD4 T cells after COVID-19. The CDR3 is 13 residues long. Looked up from germline, CDR1 is SGHTA and CDR2 is FQGTGA. V was pared by 5 bases and J by 9 bases, with 6 bases of the junction left unmatched. In the case of this clonotype: Its cognate antigen is unknown.

The assay that was used to sequence DNA from cultured CD4+ T cells was the Oncomine TCR Beta short-read assay. TCRdb passed the PCR reads through MiXCR, listing each CDR3 protein once. The sample shows around 22,000 distinct CDR3 sequences, 32% of them seen only once. The treatment is: approximately 9-day PBMC culture with coronavirus spike peptide pools or control peptides (ViraFEST assay). Material: cultured CD4+ T cells from blood. The origin of this receptor is a human donor with COVID-19. The rearrangement links TRBV7-3 to TRBJ2-7; 11 bases are shared with TRBD2. The CDR3 sequence: CASSETSGVRQYF. The CDR3 nucleotides are TGTGCCAGCAGCGAGACTAGCGGGGTTAGGCAGTACTTC.